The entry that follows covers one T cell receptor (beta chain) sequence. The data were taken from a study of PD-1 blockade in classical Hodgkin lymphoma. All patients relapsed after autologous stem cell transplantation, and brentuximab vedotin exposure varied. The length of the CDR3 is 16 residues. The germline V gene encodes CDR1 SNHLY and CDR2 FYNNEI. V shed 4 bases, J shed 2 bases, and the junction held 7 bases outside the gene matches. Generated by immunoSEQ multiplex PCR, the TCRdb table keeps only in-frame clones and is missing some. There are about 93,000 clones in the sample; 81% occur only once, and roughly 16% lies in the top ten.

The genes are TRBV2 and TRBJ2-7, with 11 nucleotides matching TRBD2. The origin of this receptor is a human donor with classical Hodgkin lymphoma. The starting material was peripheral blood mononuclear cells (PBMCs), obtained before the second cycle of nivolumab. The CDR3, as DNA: TGTGCCAGCAGTGCCCGGACTAGCGGGTACCCCTACGAGCAGTACTTC. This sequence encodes CASSARTSGYPYEQYF.